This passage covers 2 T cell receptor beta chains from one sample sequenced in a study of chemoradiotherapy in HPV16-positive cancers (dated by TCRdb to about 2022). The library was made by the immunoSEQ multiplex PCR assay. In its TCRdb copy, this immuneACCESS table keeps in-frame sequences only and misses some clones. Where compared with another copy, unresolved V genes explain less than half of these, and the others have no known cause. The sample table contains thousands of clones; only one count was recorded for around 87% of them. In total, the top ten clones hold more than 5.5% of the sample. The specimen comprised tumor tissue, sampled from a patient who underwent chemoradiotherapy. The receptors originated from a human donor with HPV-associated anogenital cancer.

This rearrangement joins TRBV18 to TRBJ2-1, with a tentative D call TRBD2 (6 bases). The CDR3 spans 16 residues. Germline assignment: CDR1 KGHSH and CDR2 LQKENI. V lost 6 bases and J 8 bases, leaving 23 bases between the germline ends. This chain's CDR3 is CASSPSGTPSIDEQFF. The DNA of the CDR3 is TGTGCCAGCTCGCCTTCCGGGACTCCATCTATCGATGAGCAGTTCTTC.

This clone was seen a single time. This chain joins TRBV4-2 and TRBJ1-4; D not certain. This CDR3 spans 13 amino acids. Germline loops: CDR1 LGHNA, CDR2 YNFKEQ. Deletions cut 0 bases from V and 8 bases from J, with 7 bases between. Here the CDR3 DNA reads TGTGCCAGCAGCCAAGAATTGAGCGAAAAACTGTTTTTT. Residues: CASSQELSEKLFF.